This entry is about one T cell receptor (beta chain). The data belong to a study of blood T cell repertoires in COVID-19. Germline CDR1 is MDHEN and CDR2 is SYDVKM. With 4 bases removed from V and 7 bases from J, the gap between germline ends came to 8 bases. The CDR3 is made up of 12 amino acids. As handled by the study authors: Amplifying reference gene primers gave estimates of nucleated cell counts. The repertoire was sequenced with immunoSEQ multiplex PCR; TCRdb's copy has only in-frame clones and lacks some. Clone size and the V and J calls come from that table; the DNA yielded D and trimming. The sample has roughly 260,000 clones; roughly four fifths are singletons.

Source material: PBMCs or T cells enriched from blood (not recorded which). The gene calls are TRBV28 and TRBJ2-1; TRBD1 is a possible D gene (5 bases). This TCR came from a woman in her forties who had been exposed to COVID-19. CDR3 bases: TGTGCCAGCAGTTGGGGCGGTAATGAGCAGTTCTTC. This codes for CASSWGGNEQFF.